This T cell receptor (beta chain) was captured in a study of blood T cell repertoires in COVID-19. Assay used: immunoSEQ multiplex PCR; TCRdb lists only in-frame clones, some missing. Of about 150,000 clones listed, around 81% are singletons. Sequencing was carried out using peripheral blood. The sequence derives from a woman over 75 with COVID-19, enrolled during active disease.

The CDR3 spells CASNSSPNTGELFF. The CDR3 coding sequence is TGCGCCAGCAACTCAAGTCCAAACACCGGGGAGCTGTTTTTT. The chain uses TRBV5-1 and TRBJ2-2; D remains unclear. The CDR3 sequence is 14 residues long. Germline CDR1 reads SGHRS; CDR2 reads YFSETQ. Trimming pared 6 bases from V and 2 bases from J, leaving 11 bases between. Using reference TRBV5-1 and TRBJ2-2 for the parts outside the CDR3, the full variable domain is KAGVTQTPRYLIKTRGQQVTLSCSPISGHRSVSWYQQTPGQGLQFLFEYFSETQRNKGNFPGRFSGRQFSNSRSEMNVSTLELGDSALYLCASNSSPNTGELFFGEGSRLTVL.